The T cell receptor (beta chain) described here comes from a study of cytomegalovirus exposure and HLA in healthy donors. Looked up from germline, CDR1 is MGHDK and CDR2 is SYGVNS. Trimming pared 0 bases from V and 2 bases from J, leaving 11 bases between. This CDR3 comprises 15 residues. Measured with immunoSEQ multiplex PCR; TCRdb has only the in-frame clones, and not every one. The sample records about 98,000 clones, roughly 84% being singletons. V and J are TRBV25-1 and TRBJ2-7, with TRBD2 as a possible D gene (5 bases). Source material: PBMCs. The TCR was taken from a man between 18 and 29 years old in good health and CMV-seropositive. CDR3 sequence reads: CASSEYLGRPYEQYF. CDR3 bases: TGTGCCAGCAGTGAATATCTGGGGAGACCCTACGAGCAGTACTTC.